The rows below give T cell receptor beta chains drawn from one sample of a study of blood T cell repertoires in COVID-19. Here immunoSEQ multiplex PCR was the method, and the copy in TCRdb shows in-frame clones only, minus some. The table records about 320,000 clones, roughly nine tenths of them present only once. Material: peripheral blood. These receptors were collected from a woman in her thirties with COVID-19, enrolled during active disease. Both conserved end residues are trimmed from each CDR3.

v_call cdr3_aa
TRBV7-9 ASSYYNTGELF
TRBV4-2 ASSPMELTGGYEQY
TRBV6-5 ASSYSRVTGGYEQY
TRBV10-2 ASRDRVHTEAF
TRBV9 ASSVAGGGFAF
TRBV3-1/TRBV3-2 ASSQGTGDNEKLF
TRBV15 ATSITGNSPLH
TRBV2 ASSRSGGATDTQY
TRBV5-1 ASSLGTGGLYNEQF
TRBV5-1 ASSLGGQGDSPLH
TRBV12-5 ASGLVRELPETQY
TRBV10-1 ASSESTLGGNTGELF
TRBV10-2 ASTDRWGRYEQY
TRBV4-1 ASSQGPSGGQGTQY
TRBV7-2 ASSSRAGGAYEQY
TRBV27 ASSRLAGGNNEQF
TRBV4-1 ASSQVGSGGAYNEQF
TRBV19 ASNRGSSYNEQF
TRBV11-2 ASSLGPNQPQH
TRBV6-2/TRBV6-3 ASSYSGGGFSYEQY
TRBV15 ATSTRTGGSGANVLT
TRBV29-1 SVGDTWGEDTEAF
TRBV4-1 ASSQKSGFEAF
TRBV7-9 ASSFDSSYEQY
TRBV3-1/TRBV3-2 ASSQDFEDEAF
TRBV14 ASSPSRRGGSSYNEQF
TRBV5-5 ASSPGQGYNEQF
TRBV5-4 ASSVIRDRNTEAF
TRBV28 ASSFIYTSTEAF
TRBV11-2 ASSLQGANEAF
TRBV11-1 ASSFRLAGGSEQF
TRBV4-1 ASSQDRLAGGPDTQY
TRBV12-2 ASRLNNPPFGQGGNQPQH
TRBV5-8 ASSFQAQEKLF
TRBV19 ASSIGKQGSGYENSPLH
TRBV4-2 ASSQTSGGVGNEQF
TRBV7-2 ASSLAGPGGLEQY
TRBV6-5 ASRMTSGAQETQY